This TCR beta chain stems from a study of beta chain features in type 1 diabetes. Study results and limitations: In type 1 diabetes patients, VDJ junctions had fewer insertions; deletions at these junctions were more frequent. In every one of the four CD4+ subsets, TCRB CDR3s were moderately but significantly shorter in Type 1 diabetes patients.

Of the isolated RNA, all was reverse transcribed, and so the sequenced material was expressed TCRB transcripts. An average of around 3.9 million reads was obtained for naive, central memory and regulatory T cell samples. The repertoire was sequenced with immunoSEQ multiplex PCR; TCRdb's copy has only in-frame clones and lacks some. This sample has a few hundred thousand clones; about 14% occur once, and the top ten carry roughly 0.015%. This clone was detected a few times. The antigen is undetermined. CDR1 and CDR2 (germline): SEHNR, FQNEAQ (reference sequence). V gave up 5 bases and J gave up 2 bases; unmatched junction bases: 12. The CDR3 consists of 17 residues. CD4+ naive, central memory, regulatory and stem cell-like memory cells were sorted via CD45RO/CCR7/CD25/CD127/CD95/CD27.

Material for sequencing was naive CD4+ T cells from blood. This chain joins TRBV7-9 and TRBJ2-3; TRBD2 matches at 8 bases. This clonotype originated in a woman aged 18-35 years with type 1 diabetes. This CDR3 is CASSPRELAGSTDTQYF. In nucleotides, the CDR3 is TGTGCCAGCAGCCCGCGGGAGCTAGCGGGCTCCACAGATACGCAGTATTTT.